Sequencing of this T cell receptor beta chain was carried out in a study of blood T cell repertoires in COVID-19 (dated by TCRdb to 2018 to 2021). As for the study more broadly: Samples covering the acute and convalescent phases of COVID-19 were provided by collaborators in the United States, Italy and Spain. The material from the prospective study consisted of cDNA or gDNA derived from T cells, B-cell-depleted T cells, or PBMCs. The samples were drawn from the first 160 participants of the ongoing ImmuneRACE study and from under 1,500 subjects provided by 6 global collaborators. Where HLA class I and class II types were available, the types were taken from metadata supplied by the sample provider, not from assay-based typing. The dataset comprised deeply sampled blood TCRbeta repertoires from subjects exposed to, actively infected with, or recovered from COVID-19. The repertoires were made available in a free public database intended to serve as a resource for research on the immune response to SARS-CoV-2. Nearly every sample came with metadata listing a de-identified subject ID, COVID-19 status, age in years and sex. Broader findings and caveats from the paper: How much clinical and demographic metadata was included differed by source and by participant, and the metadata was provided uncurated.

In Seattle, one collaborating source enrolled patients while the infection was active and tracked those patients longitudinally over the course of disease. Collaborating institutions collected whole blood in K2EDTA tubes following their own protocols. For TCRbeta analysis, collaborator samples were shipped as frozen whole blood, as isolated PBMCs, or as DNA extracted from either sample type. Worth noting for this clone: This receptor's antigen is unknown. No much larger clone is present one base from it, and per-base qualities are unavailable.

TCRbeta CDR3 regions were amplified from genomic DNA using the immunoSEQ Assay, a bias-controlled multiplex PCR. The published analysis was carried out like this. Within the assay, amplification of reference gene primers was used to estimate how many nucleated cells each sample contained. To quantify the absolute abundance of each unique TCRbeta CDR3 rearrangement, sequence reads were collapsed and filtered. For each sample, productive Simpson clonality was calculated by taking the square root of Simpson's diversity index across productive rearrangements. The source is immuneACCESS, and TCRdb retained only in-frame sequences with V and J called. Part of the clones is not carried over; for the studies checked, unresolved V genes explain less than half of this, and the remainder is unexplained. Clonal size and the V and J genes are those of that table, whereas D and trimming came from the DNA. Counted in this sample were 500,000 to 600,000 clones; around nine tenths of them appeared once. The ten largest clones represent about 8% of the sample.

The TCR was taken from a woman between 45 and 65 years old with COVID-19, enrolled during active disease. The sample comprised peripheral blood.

The sequenced DNA is TGTGCCAGCAGGACAGCCTGGCAGACCTACGAGCAGTACTTC. Translated, it gives CASRTAWQTYEQYF. The chain is encoded by TRBV6-5 joined to TRBJ2-7; perhaps TRBD1 is the D gene, with 5 bases matching. The CDR3 has 14 amino acids, counting the end cysteine and phenylalanine. The read is trimmed to its CDR3 DNA, 42 bases read in frame from base 1. CDR1 is given as MNHEY and CDR2 as SVGAGI, both from the germline V gene. V loses 6 bases, J loses 2 bases, and the germline ends lie 14 bases apart.